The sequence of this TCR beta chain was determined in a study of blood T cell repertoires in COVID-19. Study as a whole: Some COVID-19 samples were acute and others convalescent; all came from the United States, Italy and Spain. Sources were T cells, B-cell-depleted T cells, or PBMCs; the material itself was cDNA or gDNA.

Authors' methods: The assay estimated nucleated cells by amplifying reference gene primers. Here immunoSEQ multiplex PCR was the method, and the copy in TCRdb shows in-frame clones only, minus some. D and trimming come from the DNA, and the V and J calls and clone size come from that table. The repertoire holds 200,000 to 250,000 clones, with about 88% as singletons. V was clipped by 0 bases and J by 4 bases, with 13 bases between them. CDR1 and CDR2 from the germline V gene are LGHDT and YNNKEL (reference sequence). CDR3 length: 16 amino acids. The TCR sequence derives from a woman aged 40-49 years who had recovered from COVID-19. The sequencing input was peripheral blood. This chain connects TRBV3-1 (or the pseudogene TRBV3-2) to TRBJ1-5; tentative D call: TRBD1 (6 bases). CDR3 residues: CASSQDKGQGNQPQHF. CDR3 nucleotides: TGTGCCAGCAGCCAAGATAAAGGGCAGGGGAATCAGCCCCAGCATTTT.